Below, 6 T cell receptor beta chains from the same sample are listed, as sequenced in a study of T cell responses to AZD1222 COVID-19 vaccine. Produced via immunoSEQ multiplex PCR; TCRdb's table is partial and in-frame only. The sample lists about 180,000 clones, approximately 90% seen once, with over 1.2% in the top ten. The material sequenced was peripheral blood, taken on day 0 of AZD1222 vaccination. These receptor sequences come from an adult in good health.

In DNA form, the CDR3 reads TGTGCCAGCAGTTTCGGCAACCATGGAGAGGGCTACACCTTC. This translates into CASSFGNHGEGYTF. This chain uses TRBV28 with TRBJ1-2; D not certain. Germline CDR1 MDHEN, CDR2 SYDVKM. The CDR3 sequence is 14 residues long. Trimming removed 3 bases at V and 8 bases at J, with 16 bases between.

V usage is TRBV6-5 and J usage is TRBJ2-2; 11 positions agree with TRBD1. The CDR3 is 16 residues long. CDR1 and CDR2 (germline): MNHEY, SVGAGI. With 1 base clipped from V and 5 bases from J, the junction kept 3 bases outside the gene matches. The CDR3 reads CASSYWTGGKTGELFF. The CDR3 DNA sequence: TGTGCCAGCAGTTACTGGACAGGGGGCAAGACCGGGGAGCTGTTTTTT.

The chain links TRBV11-2 to TRBJ1-5; D ambiguous. V was clipped by 4 bases and J by 0 bases, with 10 bases between them. This CDR3 contains 15 residues. The germline V gene has CDR1 SGHAT and CDR2 FQNNGV. CDR3 amino acids: CASSSVQDSNQPQHF. CDR3 DNA sequence: TGTGCCAGCAGCTCCGTGCAGGATAGCAATCAGCCCCAGCATTTT.

This sequence joins TRBV4-1 and TRBJ1-2; TRBD1 is a possible D gene (6 bases). The germline V gene encodes CDR1 MGHRA and CDR2 YSYEKL. V dropped 6 bases and J dropped 0 bases, with 14 bases sitting between them. The CDR3 runs to 15 residues. The DNA of the CDR3 is TGCGCCAGCAGTAAAGGCAGGGGCTCTAACTATGGCTACACCTTC. Its translation is CASSKGRGSNYGYTF.

V gene TRBV29-1 combines with J gene TRBJ1-1; 9 nucleotides align to TRBD1. CDR1 SQVTM and CDR2 ANQGSEA come from the germline V gene. Trimming removed 6 bases from V and 1 base from J; junction bases left unmatched: 9. This CDR3 is built from 15 residues. DNA of the CDR3: TGCAGCGTAGACTCCGGGACAGGGAAGAACACTGAAGCTTTCTTT. Amino acids: CSVDSGTGKNTEAFF.

The chain carries TRBV3-1 (or the pseudogene TRBV3-2) and TRBJ2-1, with D perhaps given as TRBD1 or TRBD2 (6 bases each). Germline CDR1 LGHDT, CDR2 YNNKEL (reference sequence). The CDR3 sequence is 16 residues long. V lost 0 bases to trimming and J lost 9 bases, with 18 bases between them. CDR3 sequence reads: CASSQEISGEAIEQFF. Written as DNA, the CDR3 is TGTGCCAGCAGCCAAGAAATCTCAGGGGAGGCGATTGAGCAGTTCTTC.